Each of the 12 T cell receptor beta chains below was sequenced from the same sample in a study of cytomegalovirus exposure and HLA in healthy donors. 60 Vbeta and 13 Jbeta primers were used in PCR. Data came from immunoSEQ multiplex PCR; TCRdb stores just in-frame clones and leaves some out. The data show some 160,000 clones, 79% seen once. The sequenced sample consisted of PBMCs. Every receptor here comes from a woman between 40 and 50 years old in good health and CMV-seronegative.

The chain links TRBV5-1 to TRBJ2-3; D is unresolved. V was pared by 1 base and J by 4 bases, with 7 bases between. The CDR3 extends over 13 amino acids. Germline-derived CDR1 and CDR2 are SGHRS and YFSETQ. The DNA of the CDR3 is TGCGCCAGCAGCTTGATAGCCGCAGATACGCAGTATTTT. The encoded protein is CASSLIAADTQYF.

The CDR3 region is CAIRDRDYGYTF. The CDR3 bases are TGTGCCATTAGGGACAGGGACTATGGCTACACCTTC. The chain has TRBV6-1 and TRBJ1-2, with TRBD1 identical over 9 bases. The junction had 3 bases not matched to a gene; V was cut back by 10 bases and J by 3 bases. Germline CDR1 is MNHNS and CDR2 is SASEGT. The CDR3 has 12 residues.

This clone has only a few counts. Mismatch with germline at one junction end may stem from a read error. The J gene is TRBJ1-1, the V gene TRBV7-9; D uncertain. In germline, CDR1 is SEHNR, CDR2 FQNEAQ (reference sequence). The CDR3 sequence is 13 residues long. CDR3 in amino acids: CSSSFSVNTEAFF. The CDR3 bases are TGTTCCAGCAGCTTCTCAGTGAACACTGAAGCTTTCTTT. Full variable domain (rest looked up from reference TRBV7-9 and TRBJ1-1): DTGVSQNPRHKITKRGQNVTFRCDPISEHNRLYWYRQTLGQGPEFLTYFQNEAQLEKSRLLSDRFSAERPKGSFSTLEIQRTEQGDSAMYLCSSSFSVNTEAFFGQGTRLTVV.

V and J are TRBV6-1 and TRBJ1-2, with 9 bases lining up with TRBD1. V trimming: 6 bases; J trimming: 1 base; junction bases outside the gene matches: 3. This CDR3 has 14 amino acids. The germline V gene encodes CDR1 MNHNS and CDR2 SASEGT. The CDR3 reads CASRGGQGNYGYTF. The CDR3 DNA reads as TGTGCCAGCAGGGGGGGACAGGGTAACTATGGCTACACCTTC.

V and J are TRBV7-6 and TRBJ2-1; D possibly corresponds to TRBD2 (7 bases). Trimming left V 2 bases short and J 9 bases short, with 20 bases between. Germline lookup yields CDR1 SGHVS and CDR2 FNYEAQ. The CDR3 has 16 amino acids. CDR3 sequence (DNA): TGTGCCAGCAGCTTACGATTGGCGGGAGAGGGGGGTGAGCAGTTCTTC. Amino acids: CASSLRLAGEGGEQFF.

The chain couples TRBV6-5 to TRBJ2-3; 7 positions agree with TRBD1. Trimming took 0 bases from V and 4 from J; bases not matched to a gene: 7. The germline CDR1 and CDR2 sequences are MNHEY and SVGAGI. CDR3 length: 16 residues. The CDR3: CASSYSSRGWPDTQYF. The CDR3 DNA is TGTGCCAGCAGTTACTCGTCCAGGGGGTGGCCAGATACGCAGTATTTT.

V and J are TRBV12-5 and TRBJ2-5; TRBD2 is a possible D gene (5 bases). Germline V gene data show CDR1 as LGHNT and CDR2 as FRNRAP. V dropped 6 bases and J dropped 0 bases, with 26 bases sitting between them. The CDR3 totals 19 residues. The CDR3 sequence: CASGPREGPWPGNQETQYF. The CDR3 DNA reads as TGTGCTAGTGGCCCCCGGGAAGGCCCCTGGCCGGGTAACCAAGAGACCCAGTACTTC.

This clone was recorded once. This chain uses TRBV28 with TRBJ1-5, with 8 bases identical to TRBD1. The germline V gene encodes CDR1 MDHEN and CDR2 SYDVKM. After removal of 4 bases from V and 6 bases from J, the junction contained 14 bases not matched to a gene. The CDR3 is 17 amino acids. CDR3 in DNA: TGTGCCAGCAGTTCCCAACTTCCAGGGGGCAGGGGTCAGCCCCAGCATTTT. Protein sequence: CASSSQLPGGRGQPQHF.

V and J are TRBV6-5 and TRBJ2-2, with no clear D. Germline V CDR1 and CDR2: MNHEY, SVGAGI. The V and J ends lost 8 bases and 3 bases respectively, with 10 bases between them. CDR3 length: 13 amino acids. This chain's CDR3 is CASETLDTGELFF. The DNA for the CDR3 is TGTGCCAGCGAGACATTGGACACCGGGGAGCTGTTTTTT.

Comment on this clone: Other DNA sequences in this sample translate to the same CDR3. V usage is TRBV20-1 and J usage is TRBJ2-7; D remains unclear. CDR1 is DFQATT, CDR2 SNEGSKA, per germline (reference sequence). The CDR3 is 11 residues long. The germline V and J ends were trimmed by 3 bases and 2 bases, with 5 bases remaining between them. CDR3 amino acids: CSARLTYEQYF. DNA for the CDR3: TGCAGTGCTAGGTTAACCTACGAGCAGTACTTC.

This clone was observed a few times. This chain uses TRBV5-1 with TRBJ1-2; D is perhaps TRBD1 (5 bases). The CDR3 consists of 13 residues. The germline V gene encodes CDR1 SGHRS and CDR2 YFSETQ. The V end lost 4 bases, the J end lost 6 bases, and 13 bases lay between the germline ends. CDR3 sequence: CASSPGDLDGYTF. CDR3 sequence (DNA): TGCGCCAGCAGCCCGGGGGATTTGGATGGCTACACCTTC. The variable domain in full, with the rest retrieved from reference TRBV5-1 and TRBJ1-2, is KAGVTQTPRYLIKTRGQQVTLSCSPISGHRSVSWYQQTPGQGLQFLFEYFSETQRNKGNFPGRFSGRQFSNSRSEMNVSTLELGDSALYLCASSPGDLDGYTFGSGTRLTVV.

This rearrangement joins TRBV10-3 to TRBJ2-5, with TRBD1 identical over 8 bases. The CDR3 sequence is 14 residues long. Germline V gives CDR1 ENHRY, CDR2 SYGVKD. Trimming removed 11 bases from V and 5 bases from J; junction bases left unmatched: 13. CDR3: CASQPGQGRETQYF. The CDR3 DNA sequence: TGTGCCTCCCAACCCGGACAGGGTCGGGAGACCCAGTACTTC.